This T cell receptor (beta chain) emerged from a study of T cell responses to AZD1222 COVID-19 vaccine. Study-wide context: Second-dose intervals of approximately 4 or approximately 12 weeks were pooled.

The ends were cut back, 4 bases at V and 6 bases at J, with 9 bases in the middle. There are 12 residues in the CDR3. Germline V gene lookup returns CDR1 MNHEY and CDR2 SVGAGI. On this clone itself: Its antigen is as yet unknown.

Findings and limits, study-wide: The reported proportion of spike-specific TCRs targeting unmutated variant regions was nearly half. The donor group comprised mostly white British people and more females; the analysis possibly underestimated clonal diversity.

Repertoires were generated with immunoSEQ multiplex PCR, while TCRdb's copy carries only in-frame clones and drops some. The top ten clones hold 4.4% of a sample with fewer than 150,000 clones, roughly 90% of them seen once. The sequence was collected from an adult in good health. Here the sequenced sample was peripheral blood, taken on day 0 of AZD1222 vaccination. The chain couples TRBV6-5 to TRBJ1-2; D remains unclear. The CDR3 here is CASSSRTDGYTF. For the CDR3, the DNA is TGTGCCAGCAGTTCCCGGACGGATGGCTACACCTTC.